This TCR beta chain is from a study of blood T cells in healthy people across ages. About this clonotype itself: Its antigen is not identified.

Per-sample PBMC isolation yielded at least 6 million cells. Samples each yielded at least 6 micrograms of total RNA. General study findings and limits: Diversity estimates drawn from one million T cells were deemed underestimates.

Combining a sample-barcoded 5' primer with a J-beta primer mix, a second PCR ran for about 6 to 11 cycles. TCRdb called the 5' RACE reads again in MiXCR, with one record for every CDR3 protein. The data show more than 650,000 distinct CDR3 sequences, about 20% seen once. Sample: blood. This clonotype originated in a man between 65 and 85 years old in good health.

The DNA of the CDR3 is TGTGCCAGCTCACCACCCGGACAGGGCAGGGAAAAACTGTTTTTT. It codes for CASSPPGQGREKLFF. The V call is TRBV18, the J call TRBJ1-4, with 8 bases lining up with TRBD1. CDR3 length equals 15 residues. Trimming cost V 0 bases and J 8 bases; bases outside gene matches: 5. Germline CDR1 reads KGHSH; CDR2 reads LQKENI.